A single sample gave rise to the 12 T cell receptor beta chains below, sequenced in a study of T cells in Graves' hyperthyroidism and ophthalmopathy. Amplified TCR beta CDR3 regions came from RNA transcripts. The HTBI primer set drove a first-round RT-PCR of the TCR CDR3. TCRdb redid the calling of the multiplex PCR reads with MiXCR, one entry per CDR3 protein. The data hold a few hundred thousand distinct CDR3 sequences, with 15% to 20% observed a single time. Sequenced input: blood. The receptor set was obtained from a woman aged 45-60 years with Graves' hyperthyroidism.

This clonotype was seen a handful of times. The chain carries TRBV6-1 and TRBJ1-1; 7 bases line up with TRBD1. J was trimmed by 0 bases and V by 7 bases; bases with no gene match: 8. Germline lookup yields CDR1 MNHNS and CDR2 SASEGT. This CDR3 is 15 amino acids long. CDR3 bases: TGTGCCAGCAAGGGGGCAGGGACCTTGAACACTGAAGCTTTCTTT. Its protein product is CASKGAGTLNTEAFF.

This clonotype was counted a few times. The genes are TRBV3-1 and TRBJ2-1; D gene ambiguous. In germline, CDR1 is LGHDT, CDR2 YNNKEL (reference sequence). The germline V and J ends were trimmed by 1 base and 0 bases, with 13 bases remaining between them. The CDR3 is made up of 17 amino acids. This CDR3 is CASSQVHGLGSYNEQFF. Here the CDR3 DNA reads TGTGCCAGCAGCCAAGTCCACGGTTTGGGCTCCTACAATGAGCAGTTCTTC.

CDR3 bases: TGTGCCAGCAGCTTCCCAGGGGCCGGACAGGGCCTAGCGGGATGGACAGATACGCAGTATTTT. Protein: CASSFPGAGQGLAGWTDTQYF. The V and J genes are TRBV7-9 and TRBJ2-3, with D possibly matching TRBD2 (9 bases). The V gene lost 3 bases and the J gene lost 3 bases, with 31 bases spanning the gap. Looked up from germline, CDR1 is SEHNR and CDR2 is FQNEAQ (reference sequence). The CDR3 runs to 21 residues.

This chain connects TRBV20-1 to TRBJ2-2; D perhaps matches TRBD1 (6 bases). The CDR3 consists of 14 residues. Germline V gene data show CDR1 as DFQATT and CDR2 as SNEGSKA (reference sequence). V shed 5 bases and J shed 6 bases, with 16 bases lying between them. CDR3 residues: CSAGRDTTSGELFF. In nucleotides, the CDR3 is TGCAGTGCTGGCCGGGACACAACGTCCGGGGAGCTGTTTTTT.

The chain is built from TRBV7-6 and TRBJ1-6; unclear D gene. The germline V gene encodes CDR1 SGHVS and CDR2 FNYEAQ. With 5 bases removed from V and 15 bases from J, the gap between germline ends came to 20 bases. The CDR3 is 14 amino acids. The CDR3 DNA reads TGTGCCAGCAGCATAGAGGAGGGTTCGGGAAGCCTCCACTTT. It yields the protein CASSIEEGSGSLHF.

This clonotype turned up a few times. DNA for the CDR3: TGCGCCAGCAGCCGCGGGAGCGGGGGGAGCACAGATACGCAGTATTTT. Translation: CASSRGSGGSTDTQYF. V and J are TRBV5-1 and TRBJ2-3, with TRBD2 matching over 9 bases. The CDR3 is 16 amino acids. Germline V gives CDR1 SGHRS, CDR2 YFSETQ. Trimming at V came to 4 bases and at J to 0 bases, leaving 6 bases not matched to a gene.

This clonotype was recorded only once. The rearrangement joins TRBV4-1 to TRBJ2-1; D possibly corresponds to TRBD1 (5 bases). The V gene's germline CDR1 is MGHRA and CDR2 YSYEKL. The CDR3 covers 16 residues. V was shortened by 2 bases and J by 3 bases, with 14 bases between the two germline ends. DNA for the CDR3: TGCGCCAGCAGCCAAATAGGGGTACCTGGCTACAATGAGCAGTTCTTC. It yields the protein CASSQIGVPGYNEQFF.

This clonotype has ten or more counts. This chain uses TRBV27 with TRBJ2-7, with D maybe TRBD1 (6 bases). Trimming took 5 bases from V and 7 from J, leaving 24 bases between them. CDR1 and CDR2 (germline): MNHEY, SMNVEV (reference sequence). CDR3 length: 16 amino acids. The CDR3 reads CASSTQGSPLGVEQYF. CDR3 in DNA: TGTGCCAGCAGTACACAGGGATCCCCCCTAGGGGTGGAGCAGTACTTC.

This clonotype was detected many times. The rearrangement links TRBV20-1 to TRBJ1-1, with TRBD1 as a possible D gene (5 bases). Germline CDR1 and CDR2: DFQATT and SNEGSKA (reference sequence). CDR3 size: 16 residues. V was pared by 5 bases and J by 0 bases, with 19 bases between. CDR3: CSACRDAQAMNTEAFF. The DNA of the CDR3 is TGCAGTGCTTGCCGGGACGCCCAGGCCATGAACACTGAAGCTTTCTTT.

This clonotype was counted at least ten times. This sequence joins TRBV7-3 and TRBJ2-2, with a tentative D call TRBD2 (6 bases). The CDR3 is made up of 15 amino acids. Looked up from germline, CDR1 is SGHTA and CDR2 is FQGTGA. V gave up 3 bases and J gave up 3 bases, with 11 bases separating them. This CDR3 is CASSLDGSDTGELFF. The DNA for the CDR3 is TGTGCCAGCAGCTTGGACGGGAGCGACACCGGGGAGCTGTTTTTT.

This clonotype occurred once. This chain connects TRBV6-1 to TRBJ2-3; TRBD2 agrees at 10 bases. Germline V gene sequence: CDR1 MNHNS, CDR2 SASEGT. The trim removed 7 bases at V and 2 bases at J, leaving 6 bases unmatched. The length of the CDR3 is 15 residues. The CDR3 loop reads CASNPLAGNTDTQYF. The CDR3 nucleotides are TGTGCCAGCAATCCACTAGCGGGAAACACAGATACGCAGTATTTT.

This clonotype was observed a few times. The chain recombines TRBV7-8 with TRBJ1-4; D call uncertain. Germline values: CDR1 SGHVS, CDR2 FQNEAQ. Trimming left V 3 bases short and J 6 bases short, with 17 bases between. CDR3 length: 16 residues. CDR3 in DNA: TGTGCCAGCAGCTTCCAGTCATGGGGAGCGGATGAAAAACTGTTTTTT. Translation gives CASSFQSWGADEKLFF.